A selection of T cell receptor beta chains follows, all from one sample in a study of kidney transplant recipient with SARS-CoV-2 infection. TCRdb called the reads again in MiXCR, with one record for every CDR3 protein. The repertoire holds fewer than 250,000 distinct CDR3 sequences, with around 26% as singletons. Sequenced material: a blood sample, taken at baseline and around day 110 from a kidney transplant recipient. These receptors were collected from a young adult male patient who had COVID-19 and was a kidney transplant recipient. The graft donor may have given rise to some T cells. The CDR3 runs from the conserved cysteine through the conserved F or W. The D gene is left open where the match is weak. Size is omitted from some rows. Given values are once, few, many or a class for expanded clones.

>.|TRBJ1-5|many|TRBV24-1
TGTGCCACCAGGAGATATCAGCCCCAGCATTTT
CATRRYQPQHF
>.|TRBJ1-2|.|TRBV7-2
TGTGCCAGCAGCTTAGTGGGGGTGCGCAACGGGGGCTACACCTTC
CASSLVGVRNGGYTF
>TRBD1|TRBJ2-7|many|TRBV6-2/TRBV6-3
TGTGCCAGCAGCCGGGAGGCAGGGACAGGGGTAGGCGAGCAGTACTTC
CASSREAGTGVGEQYF
>TRBD2|TRBJ2-1|.|TRBV9
TGTGCCAGCAGCGTGGGCGGGGGGGCCGGGAATGAGCAGTTCTTC
CASSVGGGAGNEQFF
>TRBD2|TRBJ2-3|many|TRBV6-1
TGTGCCAGCCGACTAGCGGGAACCACAGATACGCAGTATTTT
CASRLAGTTDTQYF
>.|TRBJ1-1|.|TRBV6-2/TRBV6-3
TGTGCCAGCAGTTACTACAGGGCTTGGACCACTGAAGCTTTCTTT
CASSYYRAWTTEAFF
>TRBD1|TRBJ2-1|.|TRBV27
TGTGCCAGCAGTTTCCCGCCGAGAGTCGACAGGGACGCCTACAATGAGCAGTTCTTC
CASSFPPRVDRDAYNEQFF
>TRBD1|TRBJ1-6|many|TRBV30
TGTGCCTGGGACAGGGGAAACTCACCCCTCCACTTT
CAWDRGNSPLHF
>.|TRBJ1-2|many|TRBV6-4
TGTGCCAGCAGTTGTACTATCTCACACGGAAAGACCTATGGCTACACCTTC
CASSCTISHGKTYGYTF
>.|TRBJ1-2|many|TRBV7-2
TGTGCCAGCAGCCCTACGGACAGAGACGGAAAGACCTATGGCTACACCTTC
CASSPTDRDGKTYGYTF
>TRBD1|TRBJ1-1|.|TRBV7-2
TGTGCCAGCAGCTCCGGGACAGCCGAGTGGAGAGCTTTCTTT
CASSSGTAEWRAFF
>.|TRBJ1-2|.|TRBV12-3/TRBV12-4
TGTGCCAGCAAGTTCGGGACGGGATATGGCTACACCTTC
CASKFGTGYGYTF
>.|TRBJ1-1|many|TRBV19
TGTGCCAGTAGGGGACCGGGACCTAGGAGGGACACTGAAGCTTTCTTT
CASRGPGPRRDTEAFF
>TRBD2|TRBJ2-7|many|TRBV11-1
TGTGCCAGCAGCCCTGGTGGAGGTCCAGCGGGAGAGATAGGGGAGCAGTACTTC
CASSPGGGPAGEIGEQYF
>.|TRBJ1-2|many|TRBV10-1
TGCGCCAGCAGTGGCCGGAGAAGATCGCGAAAGACCTATGGCTACACCTTC
CASSGRRRSRKTYGYTF